This TCR beta chain was sequenced for a study of OX40 agonist ivuxolimab in advanced cancers. Study-wide context: The drug used for patients, ivuxolimab, was an agonistic anti-OX40 (CD134) antibody.

Profiling relied on immunoSEQ multiplex PCR, and the TCRdb table lists in-frame clones only, not all of them. The sample includes 55,000 to 85,000 clones, 70% to 90% seen only once; the top ten take 0.68%. This clone occurred once. The antigen is unknown. The CDR3 runs 18 residues. The ends were cut back, 2 bases at V and 3 bases at J, with 20 bases in the middle. Germline V gene lookup returns CDR1 LNHDA and CDR2 SQIVND (reference sequence). Study results and caveats: The specificity for antigen of the expanded peripheral T cells was not determined. Mean expanded clone counts were higher in CD8+ than CD4+ T cells. CD4+ and CD8+ blood T cells expanded clonally by week 6 at 0.1 to 3.0 mg/kg.

The sequencing here drew on CD4+ or CD8+ T cells sorted from blood, taken in a trial of the OX40 agonist ivuxolimab. The chain recombines TRBV19 with TRBJ2-1, with D possibly matching TRBD2 (5 bases). This TCR was recovered from an adult with an advanced solid tumor such as melanoma, head and neck, liver or kidney cancer. In nucleotides, the CDR3 is TGTGCCAGTAGTATAAGAGGGAACCGGGATCTGCGCTACAATGAGCAGTTCTTC. This encodes CASSIRGNRDLRYNEQFF.